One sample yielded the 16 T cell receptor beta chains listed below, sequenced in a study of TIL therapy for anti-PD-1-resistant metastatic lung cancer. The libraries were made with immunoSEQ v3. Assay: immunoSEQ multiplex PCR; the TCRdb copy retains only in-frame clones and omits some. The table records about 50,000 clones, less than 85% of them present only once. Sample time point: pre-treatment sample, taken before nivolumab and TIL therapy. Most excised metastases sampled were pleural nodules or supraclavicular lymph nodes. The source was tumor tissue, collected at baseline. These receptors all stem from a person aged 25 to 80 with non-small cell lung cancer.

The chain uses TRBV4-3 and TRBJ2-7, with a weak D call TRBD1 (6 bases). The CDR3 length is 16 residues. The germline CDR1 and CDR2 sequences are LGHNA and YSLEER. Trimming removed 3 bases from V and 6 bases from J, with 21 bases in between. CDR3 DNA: TGCGCCAGCAGCCACATTGGGGGCCTTGGTACTACCGAGCAGTACTTC. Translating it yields CASSHIGGLGTTEQYF.

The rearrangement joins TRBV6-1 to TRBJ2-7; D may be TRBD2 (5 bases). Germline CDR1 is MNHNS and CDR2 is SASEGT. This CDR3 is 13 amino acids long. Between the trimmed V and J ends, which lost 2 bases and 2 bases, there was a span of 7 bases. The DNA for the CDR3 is TGTGCCAGCAGTGAATTACTAGCCTACGAGCAGTACTTC. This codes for CASSELLAYEQYF.

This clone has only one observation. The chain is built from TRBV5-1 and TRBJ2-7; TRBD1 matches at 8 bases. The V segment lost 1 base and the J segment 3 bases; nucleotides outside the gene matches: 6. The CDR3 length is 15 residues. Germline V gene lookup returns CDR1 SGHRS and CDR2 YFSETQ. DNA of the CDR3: TGCGCCAGCAGCTTGCCCGGGACAGGCCGCTACGAGCAGTACTTC. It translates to CASSLPGTGRYEQYF.

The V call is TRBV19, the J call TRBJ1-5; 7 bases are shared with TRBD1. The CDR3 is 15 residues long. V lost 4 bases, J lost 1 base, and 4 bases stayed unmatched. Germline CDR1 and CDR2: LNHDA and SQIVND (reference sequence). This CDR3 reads CASSTGQWSNQPQHF. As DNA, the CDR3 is TGTGCCAGTAGTACGGGACAGTGGAGCAATCAGCCCCAGCATTTT.

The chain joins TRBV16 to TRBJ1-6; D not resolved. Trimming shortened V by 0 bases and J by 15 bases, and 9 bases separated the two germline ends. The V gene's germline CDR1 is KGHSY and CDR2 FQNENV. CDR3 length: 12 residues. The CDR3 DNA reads TGTGCCAGCAGCCAATCGTGGGAAGGCCTCCACTTT. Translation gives CASSQSWEGLHF.

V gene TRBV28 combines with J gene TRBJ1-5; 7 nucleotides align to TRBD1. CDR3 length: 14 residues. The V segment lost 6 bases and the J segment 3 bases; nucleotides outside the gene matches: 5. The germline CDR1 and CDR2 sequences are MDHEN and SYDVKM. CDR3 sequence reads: CASRGQVYNQPQHF. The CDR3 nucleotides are TGTGCCAGCAGAGGACAGGTCTACAATCAGCCCCAGCATTTT.

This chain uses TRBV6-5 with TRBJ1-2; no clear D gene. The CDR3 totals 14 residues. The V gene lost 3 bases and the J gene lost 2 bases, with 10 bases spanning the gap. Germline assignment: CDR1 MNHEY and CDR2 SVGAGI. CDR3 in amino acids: CASSYYGNNYGYTF. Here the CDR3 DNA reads TGTGCCAGCAGTTATTACGGAAACAACTATGGCTACACCTTC.

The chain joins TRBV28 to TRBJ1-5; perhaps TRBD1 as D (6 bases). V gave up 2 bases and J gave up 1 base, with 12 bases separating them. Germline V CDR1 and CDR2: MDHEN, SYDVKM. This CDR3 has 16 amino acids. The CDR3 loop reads CASSLGGQGSNQPQHF. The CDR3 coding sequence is TGTGCCAGCAGTTTAGGGGGACAAGGGAGCAATCAGCCCCAGCATTTT.

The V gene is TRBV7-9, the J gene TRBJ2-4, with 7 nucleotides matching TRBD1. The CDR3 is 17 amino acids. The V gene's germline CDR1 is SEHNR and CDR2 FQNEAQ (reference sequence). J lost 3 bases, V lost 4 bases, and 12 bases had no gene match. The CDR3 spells CASSSRTASGGKNIQYF. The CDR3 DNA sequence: TGTGCCAGCAGCTCAAGGACTGCCTCAGGGGGCAAAAACATTCAGTACTTC.

CDR3 DNA: TGTGCCAGCAGTTACAGGGCGGCCACTGAAGCTTTCTTT. Protein sequence: CASSYRAATEAFF. This chain connects TRBV6-5 to TRBJ1-1; unclear D gene. The CDR3 covers 13 residues. V was clipped by 2 bases and J by 4 bases, with 8 bases between them. Germline assignment: CDR1 MNHEY and CDR2 SVGAGI.

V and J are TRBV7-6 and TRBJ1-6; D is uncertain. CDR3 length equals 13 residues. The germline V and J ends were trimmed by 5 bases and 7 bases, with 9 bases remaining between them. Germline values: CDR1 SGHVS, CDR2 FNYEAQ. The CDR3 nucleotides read TGTGCCAGCAGCCCGAATCGGAATTCACCCCTCCACTTT. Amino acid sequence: CASSPNRNSPLHF.

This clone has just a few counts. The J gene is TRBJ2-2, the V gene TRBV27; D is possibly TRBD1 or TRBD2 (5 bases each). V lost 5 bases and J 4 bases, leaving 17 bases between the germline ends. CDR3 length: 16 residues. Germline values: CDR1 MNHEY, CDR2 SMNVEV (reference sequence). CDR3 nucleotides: TGTGCCAGCAGTCCTCGGGTACTAGGGGCCACCGGGGAGCTGTTTTTT. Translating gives CASSPRVLGATGELFF.

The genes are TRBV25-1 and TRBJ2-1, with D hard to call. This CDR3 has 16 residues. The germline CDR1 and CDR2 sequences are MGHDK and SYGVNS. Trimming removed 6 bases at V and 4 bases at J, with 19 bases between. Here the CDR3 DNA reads TGTGCCAGCAGCTCGAGCAGGATTTCACCTTACAATGAGCAGTTCTTC. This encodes CASSSSRISPYNEQFF.

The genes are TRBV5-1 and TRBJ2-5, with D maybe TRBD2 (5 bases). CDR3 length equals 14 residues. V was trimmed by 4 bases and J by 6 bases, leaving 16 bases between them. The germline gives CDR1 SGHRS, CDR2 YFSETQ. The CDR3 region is CASSATGNAQTQYF. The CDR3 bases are TGCGCCAGCAGCGCGACCGGGAACGCCCAGACCCAGTACTTC.

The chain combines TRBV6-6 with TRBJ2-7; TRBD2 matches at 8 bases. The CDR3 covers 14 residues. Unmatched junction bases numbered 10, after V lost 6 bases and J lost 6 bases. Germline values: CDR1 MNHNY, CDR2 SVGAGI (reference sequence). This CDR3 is CASSPTAGAGEQYF. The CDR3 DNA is TGTGCCAGCAGCCCTACAGCGGGAGCTGGCGAGCAGTACTTC.

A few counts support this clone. The CDR3 region is CASSLGGWNTEAFF. Written as DNA, the CDR3 is TGTGCCAGCAGCTTAGGGGGGTGGAACACTGAAGCTTTCTTT. The J gene is TRBJ1-1, the V gene TRBV7-3; weak D call: TRBD1 (5 bases). The CDR3 totals 14 residues. The V end was cut by 2 bases, the J end by 1 base, with 8 bases between. Germline assignment: CDR1 SGHTA and CDR2 FQGTGA. Looking up the rest from reference TRBV7-3 and TRBJ1-1 gives the full variable domain: GAGVSQTPSNKVTEKGKYVELRCDPISGHTALYWYRQSLGQGPEFLIYFQGTGAADDSGLPNDRFFAVRPEGSVSTLKIQRTERGDSAVYLCASSLGGWNTEAFFGQGTRLTVV.